Ten or more counts support the clone carrying this TCR beta chain. This record belongs to a study of CD8 T cells in ankylosing spondylitis. Looked up from germline, CDR1 is SGHVS and CDR2 is FQNEAQ. The CDR3 covers 15 residues. V lost 0 bases and J lost 0, with 8 bases in between. Using its own MiXCR run on the 5' RACE reads, TCRdb lists one record per CDR3 protein. The profile shows 40,000 to 55,000 distinct CDR3 sequences, roughly 7.3% of them singletons. The sequenced sample was blood, either unsorted or a sorted T cell fraction (not recorded which). This clonotype was sampled from a female donor with ankylosing spondylitis or in good health (not recorded which). V gene TRBV7-8 combines with J gene TRBJ1-1, with D unresolved. Here the CDR3 reads CASSLAEGLNTEAFF. CDR3 DNA: TGTGCCAGCAGCTTAGCAGAAGGTCTGAACACTGAAGCTTTCTTT.